This record covers a single TCR beta chain. No antigen is known for it. Sequencing used immunoSEQ v3.0 at survey level. The table came from immunoSEQ multiplex PCR; TCRdb's copy has only in-frame clones and leaves some out. The data show under 50,000 clones, with 70% to 90% seen just once and around 3.9% held by the top ten. This specimen belongs to a study of long-term antiretroviral therapy in people with HIV. Broader study findings: Repertoire dominance by clones expanded before ART was seen at all time points.

The length of the CDR3 is 18 residues. Germline V lookup: CDR1 MGHRA, CDR2 YSYEKL. Deletions cut 3 bases from V and 2 bases from J, with 21 bases between. This chain uses TRBV4-1 with TRBJ2-3; D is tentatively TRBD1 or TRBD2 (5 bases each). Source: unsorted PBMCs, taken just before starting antiretroviral therapy. The sequence derives from a young woman with HIV. CDR3 protein: CASSQLGRDRENTDTQYF. The DNA for the CDR3 is TGCGCCAGCAGCCAGCTTGGACGGGACCGAGAAAACACAGATACGCAGTATTTT.